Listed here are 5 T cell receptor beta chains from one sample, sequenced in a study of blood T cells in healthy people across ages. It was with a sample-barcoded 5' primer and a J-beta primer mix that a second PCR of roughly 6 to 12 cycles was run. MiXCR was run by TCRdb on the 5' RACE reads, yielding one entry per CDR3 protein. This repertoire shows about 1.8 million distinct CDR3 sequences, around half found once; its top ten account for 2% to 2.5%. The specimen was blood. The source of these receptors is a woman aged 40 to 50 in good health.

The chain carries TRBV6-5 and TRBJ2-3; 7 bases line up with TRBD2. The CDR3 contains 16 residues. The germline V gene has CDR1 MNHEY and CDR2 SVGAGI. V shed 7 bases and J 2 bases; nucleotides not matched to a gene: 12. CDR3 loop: CASKVGGRPLTDTQYF. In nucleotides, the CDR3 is TGTGCCAGCAAGGTCGGGGGGAGACCTCTCACAGATACGCAGTATTTT.

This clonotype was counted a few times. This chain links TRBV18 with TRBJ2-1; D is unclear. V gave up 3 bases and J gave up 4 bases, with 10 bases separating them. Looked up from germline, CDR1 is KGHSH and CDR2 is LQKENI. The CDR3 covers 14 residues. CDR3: CASSPYKSYNEQFF. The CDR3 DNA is TGTGCCAGCTCACCTTACAAGAGTTACAATGAGCAGTTCTTC.

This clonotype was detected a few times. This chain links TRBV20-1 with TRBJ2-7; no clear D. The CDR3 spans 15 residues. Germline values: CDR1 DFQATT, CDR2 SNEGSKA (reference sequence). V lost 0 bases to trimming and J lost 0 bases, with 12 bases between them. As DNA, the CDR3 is TGCAGTGCTAGAGATCGGATCAGTAGCTCCTACGAGCAGTACTTC. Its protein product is CSARDRISSSYEQYF.

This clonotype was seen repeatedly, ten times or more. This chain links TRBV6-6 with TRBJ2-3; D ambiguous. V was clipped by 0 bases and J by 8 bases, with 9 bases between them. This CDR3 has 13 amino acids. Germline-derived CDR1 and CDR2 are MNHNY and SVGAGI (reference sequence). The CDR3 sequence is CASSYSERGTQYF. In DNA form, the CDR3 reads TGTGCCAGCAGTTACTCGGAGCGTGGTACGCAGTATTTT.

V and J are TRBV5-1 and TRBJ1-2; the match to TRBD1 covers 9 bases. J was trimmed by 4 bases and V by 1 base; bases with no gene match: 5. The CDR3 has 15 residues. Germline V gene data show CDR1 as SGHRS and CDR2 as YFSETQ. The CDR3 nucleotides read TGCGCCAGCAGCTTGTTGACGACAGGGGGCTATGGCTACACCTTC. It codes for CASSLLTTGGYGYTF.